These 5 T cell receptor beta chains came from one sample sequenced in a study of T-cell reconstitution after alpha-beta-depleted transplantation in children (dated by TCRdb to 2016 to 2017). The method was PCR. This sample was sequenced with an Illumina HiSeq 2500. TCR library preparation used molecular barcoding, with unique molecular identifiers applied to normalize quantification of the TCRbeta repertoire. The raw public reads went through TCRdb reprocessing: fastp at Q25, MiXCR clone calling, in-frame beta chains kept. Every distinct CDR3 protein forms one entry, paired with its most common genes and DNA. This sample is represented by hundreds of thousands of distinct CDR3 sequences; roughly an eighth of them were singletons. The ten largest account for around 6% of the sample. The source was PBMCs from the stem cell graft donor, collected from the stem cell graft. Receptor source: a human donor who donated a stem cell graft to a child with combined immunodeficiency.

The sample holds many counts of this clonotype. This rearrangement joins TRBV30 to TRBJ2-7; D is ambiguous. The V end lost 0 bases, the J end lost 3 bases, and 9 bases lay between the germline ends. The length of the CDR3 is 13 residues. Germline-derived CDR1 and CDR2 are GTSNPN and SVGIG (reference sequence). As DNA, the CDR3 is TGTGCCTGGAGTGTATCGCTTTACTACGAGCAGTACTTC. Its translation is CAWSVSLYYEQYF.

This chain joins TRBV27 and TRBJ2-5; maybe TRBD2 (5 bases). Looked up from germline, CDR1 is MNHEY and CDR2 is SMNVEV (reference sequence). V lost 5 bases and J lost 3, with 16 bases in between. The CDR3 has 15 residues. The CDR3 sequence is CASSPRLSVEETQYF. As DNA, the CDR3 is TGTGCCAGCAGTCCCCGGCTTAGCGTAGAAGAGACCCAGTACTTC.

The J gene is TRBJ2-2, the V gene TRBV24-1; TRBD1 aligns across 9 bases. V trimming: 7 bases; J trimming: 6 bases; junction bases outside the gene matches: 2. The CDR3 covers 13 residues. From germline, CDR1 is KGHDR and CDR2 SFDVKD. CDR3 region: CATRRTGAGELFF. CDR3 in DNA: TGTGCCACCAGGAGGACAGGGGCCGGGGAGCTGTTTTTT.

The J gene is TRBJ2-7, the V gene TRBV7-2, with 11 bases lining up with TRBD2. Trimming cost V 4 bases and J 5 bases; bases outside gene matches: 7. The CDR3 spans 15 residues. Per germline, CDR1 SGHTA and CDR2 FQGNSA. Here the CDR3 reads CASSSSSGRSHEQYF. The CDR3 nucleotides are TGTGCCAGCAGCTCCTCTAGCGGGAGGTCCCACGAGCAGTACTTC. Together with reference TRBV7-2 and TRBJ2-7, the CDR3 gives the full variable domain: GAGVSQSPSNKVTEKGKDVELRCDPISGHTALYWYRQSLGQGLEFLIYFQGNSAPDKSGLPSDRFSAERTGGSVSTLTIQRTQQEDSAVYLCASSSSSGRSHEQYFGPGTRLTVT.

This clonotype has a handful of counts. The chain uses TRBV28 and TRBJ1-5; D is unresolved. The CDR3 sequence is 12 residues long. Looked up from germline, CDR1 is MDHEN and CDR2 is SYDVKM. V lost 7 bases and J 6 bases, leaving 10 bases between the germline ends. The CDR3 region has the DNA TGTGCCAGCAAGAAATCAGGTCAGCCCCAGCATTTT. Its translation is CASKKSGQPQHF.